This T cell receptor (beta chain) came from a study of long-term antiretroviral therapy in people with HIV (dated by TCRdb to about 2022). In terms of the full investigation: The earliest samples were collected approximately a decade before the 2015 WHO recommendation for immediate ART, a period when ART was typically delayed until CD4 counts fell. Whether ART initiation and durable HIV suppression were associated with changes in peripheral blood TRB repertoire composition and diversity was tested in a retrospective serial study. The cohort contributed over 150 cryopreserved PBMC samples from about 31 adults with confirmed HIV infection, collected serially over a mean of about six years (range 1-12). Among the roughly 30 participants with HIV, eleven were female. No cross-contamination during QIAcube processing turned up in test extractions that ran a monoclonal T-cell line alongside about 35 polyclonal samples. Points the paper makes about the study in general: Inferences about post-ART repertoire changes are limited because no data were available on ART adherence, viral resistance or therapy changes. The samples were dated from the mid-2000s to the late 2010s, and the ART regimens that were used may be less effective than current ART regimens. ART initiation was associated with a significant increase in TRB diversity, but diversity stayed significantly below transplant donor controls even after long-term ART. Because PBMC availability was limited, only the TCR beta chain was sequenced, with no alpha chain pairing. Compared with controls, HIV repertoires had narrower CDR3 length ranges, and the network structure pointed to an antigen-experienced repertoire that shifted only slightly toward naive after ART. Expanded TRB clones identified before ART initiation dominated the repertoire at all time points, although this dominance fluctuated and declined in many PLHIV after ART. Because cell numbers in pre-ART samples were limited, unsorted PBMC were profiled instead of sorted CD4+ and CD8+ T cells.

To be included, a participant needed at least one PBMC sample from before ART initiation plus at least two post-ART samples. Every participant with HIV received treatment in the United States of America. Before DNA extraction, cryopreserved samples containing about 1-11 million PBMC were thawed and washed. At the time of the earliest PBMC sample, participants with HIV were aged between about 20 and 54 years. PBMC samples were contributed by each participant from 1-4 timepoints before ART initiation and 2-8 timepoints after ART initiation, with a median of 7 samples. Serial HIV viral load, CD4+ T-cell count, ART history and demographic data were obtained for every participant. Genomic DNA was extracted from unsorted PBMC with a Qiagen kit on a QIAcube, processed in batches of 12 samples. V is shortened by 2 bases, J by 4 bases, and the region joining them spans 10 bases. CDR1 and CDR2 are drawn from the germline V gene: KGHSH, LQKENI. The CDR3, cysteine through phenylalanine, is 14 amino acids long. Left in the record is the CDR3 DNA by itself, 42 bases read in frame from the first base.

Sequencing of the TRB variable region was done with the immunoSEQ hsTCRB v3.0 assay at survey level resolution. The target sequencing depth for TRB was roughly 35,000-55,000 T-cell genomes per sample. Pooled TRB libraries were sequenced on an Illumina MiSeq with a v3 150-cycle kit. In the authors' own workflow: Analysis of repertoires was carried out in R inside a reproducible Nextflow workflow spanning QC, data transformation and analysis. Custom analyses were implemented in LymphoSeq2, an R package for AIRR-Seq data exploration. Several samples that produced fewer than 5000 total TRB sequences were removed, so 200 or so HIV repertoires were analyzed. Among the 180 to 200 HIV repertoires that were kept, around 59 were collected before ART initiation and roughly 130 were collected after ART initiation. Each repertoire was downsampled to 5000 TRB nucleotide sequences, and summary statistics were averaged across 100 downsampling iterations. Only TRB sequences with CDR3 regions of at least seven amino acids were retained for analysis. Diversity was measured with a Shannon entropy-derived clonality score and the Gini coefficient. In the repertoire networks, any two of the top 5000 CDR3 amino acid sequences were connected whenever the two sequences differed by an edit distance of one. Antigen specificity groups and MHC restriction were predicted for TRB CDR3 amino acid sequences with GLIPH2. CDR3 amino acid sequences were matched against VDJdb and McPAS-TCR to flag known CMV, EBV, HIV or tissue antigen associations. Pre-ART, post-ART and control groups were compared with Wilcoxon signed-rank tests and Holm-Bonferroni correction. Not all clones reach the TCRdb copy of this immuneACCESS table, which keeps in-frame sequences only. Checked studies attribute under half of the gap to unresolved V genes and leave the rest unexplained. V and J calls and clone size follow that table, whereas D and trimming were derived from the DNA. The sample profile shows under 30,000 clones; about nine tenths of them were found once. The ten largest account for 6% to 8.5% of the sample.

Points on this clone: It lacks a known antigen. It has no much larger one-base neighbor in the sample; base qualities were not kept.

This receptor was identified in a man aged 50-59 years with HIV. Sequences were derived from unsorted PBMCs, sampled approximately 5 years before starting antiretroviral therapy. The rearrangement combines TRBV18 with TRBJ2-3; a tentative D match to TRBD1 spans 5 bases. The CDR3: CASSPGRDSDTQYF. At the DNA level, the sequence is TGTGCCAGCTCACCAGGCAGGGATTCAGATACGCAGTATTTT.